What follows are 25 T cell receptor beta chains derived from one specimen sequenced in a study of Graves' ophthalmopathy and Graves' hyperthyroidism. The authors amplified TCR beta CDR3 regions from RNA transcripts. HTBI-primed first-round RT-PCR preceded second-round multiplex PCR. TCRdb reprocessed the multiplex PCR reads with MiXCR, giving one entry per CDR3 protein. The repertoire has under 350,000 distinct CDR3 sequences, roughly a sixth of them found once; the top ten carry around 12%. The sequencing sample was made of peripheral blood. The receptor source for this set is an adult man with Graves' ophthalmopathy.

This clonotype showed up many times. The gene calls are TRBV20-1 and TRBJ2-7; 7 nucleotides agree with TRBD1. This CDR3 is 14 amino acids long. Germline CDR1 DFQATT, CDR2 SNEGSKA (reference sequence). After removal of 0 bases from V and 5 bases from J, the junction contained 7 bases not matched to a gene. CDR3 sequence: CSARDLHRGDEQYF. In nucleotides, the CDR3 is TGCAGTGCTAGAGATCTTCACAGGGGAGACGAGCAGTACTTC.

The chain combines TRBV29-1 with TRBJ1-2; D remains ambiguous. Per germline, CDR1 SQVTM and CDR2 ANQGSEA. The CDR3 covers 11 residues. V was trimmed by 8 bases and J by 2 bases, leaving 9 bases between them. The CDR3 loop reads CSISQNYGYTF. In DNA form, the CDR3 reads TGCAGCATTTCACAGAACTATGGCTACACCTTC.

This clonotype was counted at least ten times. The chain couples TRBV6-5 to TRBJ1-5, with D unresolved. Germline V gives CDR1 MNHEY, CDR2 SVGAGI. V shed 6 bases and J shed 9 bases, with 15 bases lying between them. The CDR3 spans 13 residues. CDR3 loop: CASSFAPQAPQHF. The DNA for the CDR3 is TGTGCCAGCAGCTTCGCGCCCCAGGCGCCCCAGCATTTT.

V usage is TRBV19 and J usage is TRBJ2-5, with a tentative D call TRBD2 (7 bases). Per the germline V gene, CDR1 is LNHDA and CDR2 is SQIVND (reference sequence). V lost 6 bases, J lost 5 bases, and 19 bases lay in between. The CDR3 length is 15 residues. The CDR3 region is CASRNTGGSGETQYF. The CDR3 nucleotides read TGTGCCAGTAGAAATACGGGGGGCTCCGGGGAGACCCAGTACTTC.

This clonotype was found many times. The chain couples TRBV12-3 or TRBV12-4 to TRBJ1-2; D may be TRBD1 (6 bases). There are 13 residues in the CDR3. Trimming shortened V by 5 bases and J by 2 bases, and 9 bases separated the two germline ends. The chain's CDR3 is CASSRQANYGYTF. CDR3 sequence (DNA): TGTGCCAGCAGTCGACAGGCGAACTATGGCTACACCTTC.

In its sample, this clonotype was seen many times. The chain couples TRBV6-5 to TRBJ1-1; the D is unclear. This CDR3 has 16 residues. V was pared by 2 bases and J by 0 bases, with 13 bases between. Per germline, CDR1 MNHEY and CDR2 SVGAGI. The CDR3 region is CASSYTSAPVNTEAFF. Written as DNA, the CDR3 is TGTGCCAGCAGTTACACATCGGCTCCCGTGAACACTGAAGCTTTCTTT.

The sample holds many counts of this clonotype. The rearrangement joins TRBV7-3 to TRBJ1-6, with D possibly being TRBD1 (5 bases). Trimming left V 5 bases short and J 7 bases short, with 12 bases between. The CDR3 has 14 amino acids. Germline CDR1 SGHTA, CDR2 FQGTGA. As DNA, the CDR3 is TGTGCCAGCAGCCCCGGGACTGAGAATTCACCCCTCCACTTT. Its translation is CASSPGTENSPLHF.

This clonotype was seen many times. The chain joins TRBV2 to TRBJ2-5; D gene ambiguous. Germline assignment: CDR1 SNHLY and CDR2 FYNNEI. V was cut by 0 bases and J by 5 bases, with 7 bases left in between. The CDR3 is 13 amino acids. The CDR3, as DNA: TGTGCCAGCAGTGAAGCGCTTCGGGAGACCCAGTACTTC. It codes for CASSEALRETQYF.

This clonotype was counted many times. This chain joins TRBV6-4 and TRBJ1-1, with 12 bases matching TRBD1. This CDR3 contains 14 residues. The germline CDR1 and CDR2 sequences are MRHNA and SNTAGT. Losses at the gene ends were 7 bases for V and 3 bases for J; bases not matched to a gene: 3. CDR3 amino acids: CASKRDRGHTEAFF. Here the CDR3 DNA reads TGTGCCAGCAAACGGGACAGGGGGCACACTGAAGCTTTCTTT.

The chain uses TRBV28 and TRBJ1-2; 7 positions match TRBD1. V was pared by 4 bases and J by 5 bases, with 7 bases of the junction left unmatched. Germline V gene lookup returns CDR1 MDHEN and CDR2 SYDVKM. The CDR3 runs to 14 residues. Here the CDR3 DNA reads TGTGCCAGCAGTTCCCATGCCAGGGGGTATGGCTACACCTTC. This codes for CASSSHARGYGYTF.

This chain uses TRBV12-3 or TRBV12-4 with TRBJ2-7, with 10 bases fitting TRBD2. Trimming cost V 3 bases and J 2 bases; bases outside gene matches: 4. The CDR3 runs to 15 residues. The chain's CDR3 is CASSFASGGTYEQYF. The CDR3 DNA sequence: TGTGCCAGCAGTTTTGCTAGCGGGGGCACCTACGAGCAGTACTTC.

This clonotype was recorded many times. CDR3 sequence reads: CASSDSPITYGYTF. CDR3 DNA sequence: TGTGCCAGCAGCGACAGCCCGATAACCTATGGCTACACCTTC. The chain joins TRBV28 to TRBJ1-2; D might be TRBD1 (5 bases). Trimming removed 6 bases at V and 4 bases at J, with 15 bases between. This CDR3 region has 14 residues. The germline CDR1 and CDR2 sequences are MDHEN and SYDVKM.

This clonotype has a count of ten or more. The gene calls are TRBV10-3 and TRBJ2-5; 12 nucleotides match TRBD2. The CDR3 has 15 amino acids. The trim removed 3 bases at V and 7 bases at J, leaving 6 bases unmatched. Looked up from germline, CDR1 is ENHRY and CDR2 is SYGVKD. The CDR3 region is CAISDLTSGGRTQYF. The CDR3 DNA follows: TGTGCCATCAGTGATTTAACTAGCGGGGGGAGGACCCAGTACTTC.

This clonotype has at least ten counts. CDR3 sequence (DNA): TGTGCCAGCAGCGTAGGGGGTAAAAATTCACCCCTCCACTTT. Translated: CASSVGGKNSPLHF. V gene TRBV3-1 combines with J gene TRBJ1-6; D is perhaps TRBD1 (6 bases). Per the germline V gene, CDR1 is LGHDT and CDR2 is YNNKEL (reference sequence). CDR3 length: 14 amino acids. V was shortened by 5 bases and J by 7 bases, with 12 bases between the two germline ends.

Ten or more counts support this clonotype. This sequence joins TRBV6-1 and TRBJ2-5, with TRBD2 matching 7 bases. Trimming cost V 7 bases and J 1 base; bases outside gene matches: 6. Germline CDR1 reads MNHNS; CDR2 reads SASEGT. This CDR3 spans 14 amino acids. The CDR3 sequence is CASIPLAVQETQYF. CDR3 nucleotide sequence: TGTGCCAGCATCCCCCTAGCGGTCCAAGAGACCCAGTACTTC.

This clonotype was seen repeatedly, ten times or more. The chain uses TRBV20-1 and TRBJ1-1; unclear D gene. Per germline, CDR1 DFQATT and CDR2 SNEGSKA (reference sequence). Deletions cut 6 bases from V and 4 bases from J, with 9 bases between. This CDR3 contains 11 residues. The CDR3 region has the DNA TGCAGTGCGGCGGGGTTCACTGAAGCTTTCTTT. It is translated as CSAAGFTEAFF.

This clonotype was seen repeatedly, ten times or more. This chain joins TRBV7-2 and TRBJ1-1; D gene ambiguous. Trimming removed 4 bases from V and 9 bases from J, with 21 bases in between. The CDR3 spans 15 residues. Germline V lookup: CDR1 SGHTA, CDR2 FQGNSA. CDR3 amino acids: CASSSVRRREIQAFF. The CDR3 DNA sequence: TGTGCCAGCAGCTCCGTAAGGCGCCGGGAGATACAAGCTTTCTTT.

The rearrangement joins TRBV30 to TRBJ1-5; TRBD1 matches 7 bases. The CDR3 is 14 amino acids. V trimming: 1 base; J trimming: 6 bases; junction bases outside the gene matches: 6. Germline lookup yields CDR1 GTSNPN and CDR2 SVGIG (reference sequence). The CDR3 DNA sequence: TGTGCCTGGAGTGGACAGGGAGGGGGTCAGCCCCAGCATTTT. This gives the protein CAWSGQGGGQPQHF. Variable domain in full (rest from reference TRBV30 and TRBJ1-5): SQTIHQWPATLVQPVGSPLSLECTVEGTSNPNLYWYRQAAGRGLQLLFYSVGIGQISSEVPQNLSASRPQDRQFILSSKKLLLSDSGFYLCAWSGQGGGQPQHFGDGTRLSIL.

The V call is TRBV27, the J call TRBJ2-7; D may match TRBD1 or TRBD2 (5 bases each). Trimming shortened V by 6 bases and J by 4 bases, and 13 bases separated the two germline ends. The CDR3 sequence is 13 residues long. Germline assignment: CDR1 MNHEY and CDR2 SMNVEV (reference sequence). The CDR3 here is CASRSGSGYEQYF. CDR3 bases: TGTGCCAGCAGATCAGGGTCGGGATACGAGCAGTACTTC.

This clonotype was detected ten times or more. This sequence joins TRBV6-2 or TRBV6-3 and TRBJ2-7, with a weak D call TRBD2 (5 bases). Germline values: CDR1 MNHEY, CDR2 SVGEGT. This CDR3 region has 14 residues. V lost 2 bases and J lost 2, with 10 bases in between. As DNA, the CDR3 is TGTGCCAGCAGTTACGCTAGCTGGACCTACGAGCAGTACTTC. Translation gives CASSYASWTYEQYF.

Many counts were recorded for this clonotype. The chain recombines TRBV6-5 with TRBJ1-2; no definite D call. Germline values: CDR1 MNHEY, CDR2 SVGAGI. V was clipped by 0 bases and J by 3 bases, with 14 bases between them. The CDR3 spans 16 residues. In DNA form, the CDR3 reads TGTGCCAGCAGTTACTCTGGTTCTGACAAGCACTATGGCTACACCTTC. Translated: CASSYSGSDKHYGYTF.

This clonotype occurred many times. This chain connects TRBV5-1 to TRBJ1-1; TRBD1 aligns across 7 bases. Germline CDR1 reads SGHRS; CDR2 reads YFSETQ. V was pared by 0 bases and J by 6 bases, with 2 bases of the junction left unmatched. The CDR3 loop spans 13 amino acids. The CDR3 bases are TGCGCCAGCAGCTTGGGGACAGGCCCTGAAGCTTTCTTT. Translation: CASSLGTGPEAFF.

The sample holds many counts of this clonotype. This chain's CDR3 is CASSFRHTTGELFF. CDR3 bases: TGTGCCAGCAGTTTCCGGCATACAACCGGGGAGCTGTTTTTT. This sequence joins TRBV12-3 or TRBV12-4 and TRBJ2-2; D is unclear. There are 14 residues in the CDR3. V was pared by 3 bases and J by 5 bases, with 10 bases between.

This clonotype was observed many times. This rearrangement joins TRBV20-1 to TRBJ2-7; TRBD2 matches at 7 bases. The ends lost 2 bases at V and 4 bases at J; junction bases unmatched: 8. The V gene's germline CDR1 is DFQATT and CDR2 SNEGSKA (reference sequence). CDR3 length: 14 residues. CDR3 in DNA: TGCAGTGCTAGAATAGCTAGCGGTACGTACGAGCAGTACTTC. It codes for CSARIASGTYEQYF.

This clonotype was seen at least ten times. The CDR3 protein is CSARAVGGVGIQYF. The CDR3 DNA reads TGCAGTGCTAGGGCCGTCGGGGGGGTAGGCATTCAGTACTTC. V gene TRBV20-1 combines with J gene TRBJ2-4; 8 nucleotides agree with TRBD2. Germline V CDR1 and CDR2: DFQATT, SNEGSKA (reference sequence). CDR3 length: 14 amino acids. The ends lost 3 bases at V and 9 bases at J; junction bases unmatched: 10.